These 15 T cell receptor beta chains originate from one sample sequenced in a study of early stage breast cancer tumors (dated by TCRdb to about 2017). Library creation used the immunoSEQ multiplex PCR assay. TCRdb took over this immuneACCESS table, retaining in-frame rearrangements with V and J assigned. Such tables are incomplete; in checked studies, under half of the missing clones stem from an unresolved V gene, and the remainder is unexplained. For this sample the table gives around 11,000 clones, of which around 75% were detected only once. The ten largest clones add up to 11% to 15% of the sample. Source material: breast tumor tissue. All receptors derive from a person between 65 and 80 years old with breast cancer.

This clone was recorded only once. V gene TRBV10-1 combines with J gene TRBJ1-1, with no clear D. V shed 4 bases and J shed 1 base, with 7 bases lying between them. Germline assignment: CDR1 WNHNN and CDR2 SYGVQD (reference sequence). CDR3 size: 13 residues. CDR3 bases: TGCGCCAGCAGTGTGACACAGAACACTGAAGCTTTCTTT. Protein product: CASSVTQNTEAFF.

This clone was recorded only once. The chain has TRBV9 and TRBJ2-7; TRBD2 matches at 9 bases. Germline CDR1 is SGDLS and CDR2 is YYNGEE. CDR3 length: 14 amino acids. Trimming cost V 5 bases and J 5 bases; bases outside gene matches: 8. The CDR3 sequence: CASSSGRGMDEQYF. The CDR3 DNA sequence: TGTGCCAGCAGTAGCGGGAGAGGTATGGACGAGCAGTACTTC.

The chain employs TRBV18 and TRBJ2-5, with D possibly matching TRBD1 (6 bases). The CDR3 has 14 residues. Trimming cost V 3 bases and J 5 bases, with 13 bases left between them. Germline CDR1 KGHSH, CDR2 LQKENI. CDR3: CASSPVRQGETQYF. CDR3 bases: TGTGCCAGCTCACCGGTCCGGCAGGGGGAGACCCAGTACTTC.

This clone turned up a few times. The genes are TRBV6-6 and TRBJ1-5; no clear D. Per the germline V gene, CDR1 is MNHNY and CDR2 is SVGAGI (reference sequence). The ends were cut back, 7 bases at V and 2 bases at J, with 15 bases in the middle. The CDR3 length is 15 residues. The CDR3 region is CASTSGHTGNQPQHF. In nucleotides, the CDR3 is TGTGCCAGCACCAGCGGGCATACGGGCAATCAGCCCCAGCATTTT.

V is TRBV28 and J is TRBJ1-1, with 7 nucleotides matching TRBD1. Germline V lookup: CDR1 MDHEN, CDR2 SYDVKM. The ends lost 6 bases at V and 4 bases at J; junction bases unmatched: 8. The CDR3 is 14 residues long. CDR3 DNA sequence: TGTGCCAGCAGCCGAAACAGGGGTTCCACTGAAGCTTTCTTT. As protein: CASSRNRGSTEAFF.

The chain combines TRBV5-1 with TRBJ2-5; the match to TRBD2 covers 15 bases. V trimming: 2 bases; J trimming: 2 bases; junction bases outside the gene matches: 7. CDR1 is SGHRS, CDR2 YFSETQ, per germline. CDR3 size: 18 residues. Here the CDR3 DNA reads TGCGCCAGCAGCTTTACCGGGACTAGCGGGGGGACACAAGAGACCCAGTACTTC. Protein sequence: CASSFTGTSGGTQETQYF.

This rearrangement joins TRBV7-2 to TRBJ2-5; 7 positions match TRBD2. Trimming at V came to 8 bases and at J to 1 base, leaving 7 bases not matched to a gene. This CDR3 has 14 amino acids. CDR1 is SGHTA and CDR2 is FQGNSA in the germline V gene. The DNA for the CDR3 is TGTGCCAGCGGGCTAGCGGCTTTCCAAGAGACCCAGTACTTC. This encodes CASGLAAFQETQYF. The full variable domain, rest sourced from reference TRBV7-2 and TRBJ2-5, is GAGVSQSPSNKVTEKGKDVELRCDPISGHTALYWYRQSLGQGLEFLIYFQGNSAPDKSGLPSDRFSAERTGGSVSTLTIQRTQQEDSAVYLCASGLAAFQETQYFGPGTRLLVL.

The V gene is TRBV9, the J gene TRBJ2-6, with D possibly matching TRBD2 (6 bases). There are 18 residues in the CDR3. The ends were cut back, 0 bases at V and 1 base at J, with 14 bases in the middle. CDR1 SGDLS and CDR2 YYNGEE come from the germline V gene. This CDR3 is CASSVGGGTRSGANVLTF. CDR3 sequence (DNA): TGTGCCAGCAGCGTAGGGGGCGGGACCCGTTCTGGGGCCAACGTCCTGACTTTC. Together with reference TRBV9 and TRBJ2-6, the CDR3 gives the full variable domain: DSGVTQTPKHLITATGQRVTLRCSPRSGDLSVYWYQQSLDQGLQFLIQYYNGEERAKGNILERFSAQQFPDLHSELNLSSLELGDSALYFCASSVGGGTRSGANVLTFGAGSRLTVL.

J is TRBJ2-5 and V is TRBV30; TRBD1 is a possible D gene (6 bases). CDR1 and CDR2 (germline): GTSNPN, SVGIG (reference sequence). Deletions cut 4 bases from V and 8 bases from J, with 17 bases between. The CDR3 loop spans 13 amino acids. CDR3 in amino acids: CAWTSQGRGTQYF. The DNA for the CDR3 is TGTGCCTGGACGTCACAGGGAAGAGGCACCCAGTACTTC.

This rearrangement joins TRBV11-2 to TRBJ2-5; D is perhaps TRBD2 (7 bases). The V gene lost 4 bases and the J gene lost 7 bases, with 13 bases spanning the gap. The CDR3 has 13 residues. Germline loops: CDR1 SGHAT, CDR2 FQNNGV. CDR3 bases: TGTGCCAGCAGCTCCCCGGGGGGCGGGACCCAGTACTTC. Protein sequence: CASSSPGGGTQYF. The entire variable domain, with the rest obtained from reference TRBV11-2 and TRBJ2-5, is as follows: EAGVAQSPRYKIIEKRQSVAFWCNPISGHATLYWYQQILGQGPKLLIQFQNNGVVDDSQLPKDRFSAERLKGVDSTLKIQPAKLEDSAVYLCASSSPGGGTQYFGPGTRLLVL.

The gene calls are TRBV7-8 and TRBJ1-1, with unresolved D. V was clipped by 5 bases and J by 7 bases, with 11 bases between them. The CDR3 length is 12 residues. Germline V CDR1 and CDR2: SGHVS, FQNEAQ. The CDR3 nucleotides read TGTGCCAGCAGCGGGCAGGTGCATGAAGCTTTCTTT. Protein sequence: CASSGQVHEAFF.

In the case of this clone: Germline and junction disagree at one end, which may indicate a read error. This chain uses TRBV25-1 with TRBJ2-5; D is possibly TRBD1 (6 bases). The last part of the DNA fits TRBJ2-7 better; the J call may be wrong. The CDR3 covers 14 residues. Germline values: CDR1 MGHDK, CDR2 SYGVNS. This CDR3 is CATSPWDTSYEQYF. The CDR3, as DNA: TGTGCCACCAGTCCCTGGGACACCTCCTACGAGCAGTACTTC.

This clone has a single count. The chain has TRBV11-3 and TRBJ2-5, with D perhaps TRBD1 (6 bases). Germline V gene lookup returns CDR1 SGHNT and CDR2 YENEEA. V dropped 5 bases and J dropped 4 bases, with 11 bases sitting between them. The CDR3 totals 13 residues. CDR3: CASSGGRGETQYF. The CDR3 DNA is TGTGCCAGCAGCGGGGGCCGGGGAGAGACCCAGTACTTC. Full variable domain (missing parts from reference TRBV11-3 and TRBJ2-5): EAGVVQSPRYKIIEKKQPVAFWCNPISGHNTLYWYLQNLGQGPELLIRYENEEAVDDSQLPKDRFSAERLKGVDSTLKIQPAELGDSAVYLCASSGGRGETQYFGPGTRLLVL.

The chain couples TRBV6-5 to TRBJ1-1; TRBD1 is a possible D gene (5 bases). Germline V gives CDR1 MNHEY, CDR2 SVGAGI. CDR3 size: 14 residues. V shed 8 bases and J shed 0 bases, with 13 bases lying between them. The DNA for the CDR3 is TGTGCCAGCTCCGGGGACTCCATGAACACTGAAGCTTTCTTT. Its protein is CASSGDSMNTEAFF.

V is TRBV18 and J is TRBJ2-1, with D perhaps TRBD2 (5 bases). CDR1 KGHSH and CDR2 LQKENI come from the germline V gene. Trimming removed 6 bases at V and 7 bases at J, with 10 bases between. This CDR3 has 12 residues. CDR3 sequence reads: CASSLGENEQFF. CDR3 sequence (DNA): TGTGCCAGCTCGCTCGGGGAAAATGAGCAGTTCTTC.